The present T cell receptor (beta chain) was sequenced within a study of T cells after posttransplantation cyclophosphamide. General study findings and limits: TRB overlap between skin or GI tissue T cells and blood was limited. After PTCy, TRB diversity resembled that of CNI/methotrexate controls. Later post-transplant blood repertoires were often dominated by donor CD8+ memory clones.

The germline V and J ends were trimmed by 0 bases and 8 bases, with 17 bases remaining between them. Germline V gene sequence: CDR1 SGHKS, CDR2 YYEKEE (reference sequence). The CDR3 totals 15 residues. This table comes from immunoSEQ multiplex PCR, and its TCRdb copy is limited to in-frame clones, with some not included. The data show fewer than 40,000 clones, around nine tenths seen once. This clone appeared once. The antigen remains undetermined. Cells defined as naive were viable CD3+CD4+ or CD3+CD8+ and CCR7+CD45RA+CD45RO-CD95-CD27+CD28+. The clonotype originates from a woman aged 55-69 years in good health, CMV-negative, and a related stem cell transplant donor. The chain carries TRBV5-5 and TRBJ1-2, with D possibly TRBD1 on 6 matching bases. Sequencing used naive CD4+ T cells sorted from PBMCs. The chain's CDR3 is CASSLEGGAWRGYTF. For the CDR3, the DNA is TGTGCCAGCAGCTTGGAAGGGGGGGCGTGGAGGGGCTACACCTTC.